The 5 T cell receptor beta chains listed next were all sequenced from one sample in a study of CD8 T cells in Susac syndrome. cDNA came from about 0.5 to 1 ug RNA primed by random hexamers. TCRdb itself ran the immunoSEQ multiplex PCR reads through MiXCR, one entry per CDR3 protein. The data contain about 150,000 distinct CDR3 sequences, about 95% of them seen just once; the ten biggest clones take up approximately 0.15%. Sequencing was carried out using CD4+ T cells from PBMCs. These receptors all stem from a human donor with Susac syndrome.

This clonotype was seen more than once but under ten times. CDR3 region: CASSLRASTDTQYF. The CDR3 DNA follows: TGTGCCAGCAGTCTAAGAGCTAGCACAGATACGCAGTATTTT. V gene TRBV12-3 or TRBV12-4 combines with J gene TRBJ2-3; D call uncertain. CDR3 length: 14 amino acids. V lost 5 bases, J lost 0 bases, and 9 bases lay in between.

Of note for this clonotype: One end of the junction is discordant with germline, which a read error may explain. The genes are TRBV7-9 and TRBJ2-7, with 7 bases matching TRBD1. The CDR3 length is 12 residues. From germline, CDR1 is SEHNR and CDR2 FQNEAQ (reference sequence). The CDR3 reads CASSRGTADQNF. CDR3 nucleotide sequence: TGTGCCAGCAGTCGAGGGACAGCCGACCAGAACTTC.

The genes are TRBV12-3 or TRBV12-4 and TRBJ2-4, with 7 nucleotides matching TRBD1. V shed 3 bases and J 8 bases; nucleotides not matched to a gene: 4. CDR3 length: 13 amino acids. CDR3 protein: CASSFTGQDIQYF. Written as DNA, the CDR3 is TGTGCCAGCAGTTTTACAGGACAGGACATTCAGTACTTC.

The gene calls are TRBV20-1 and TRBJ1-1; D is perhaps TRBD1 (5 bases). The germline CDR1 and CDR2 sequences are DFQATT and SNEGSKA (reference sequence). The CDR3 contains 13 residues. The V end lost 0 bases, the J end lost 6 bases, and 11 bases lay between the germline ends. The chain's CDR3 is CSARDRLTAEAFF. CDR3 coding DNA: TGCAGTGCTAGAGACCGCCTGACAGCTGAAGCTTTCTTT.

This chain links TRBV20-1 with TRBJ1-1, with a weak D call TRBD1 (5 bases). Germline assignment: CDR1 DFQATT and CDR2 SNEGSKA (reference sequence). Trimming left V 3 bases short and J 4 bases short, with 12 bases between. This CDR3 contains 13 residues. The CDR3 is CSASLGRGTEAFF. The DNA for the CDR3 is TGCAGTGCTAGTCTGGGGCGAGGCACTGAAGCTTTCTTT.